This note documents a single T cell receptor (beta chain) sequence. This specimen comes from a study of blood T cell repertoires in COVID-19. Across the study: The United States, Italy and Spain provided the acute and convalescent COVID-19 samples. Sample material is recorded as cDNA or gDNA derived from T cells, B-cell-depleted T cells, or PBMCs.

Authors' data handling: Amplification from reference gene primers served as the basis for estimated nucleated cell counts. The assay was immunoSEQ multiplex PCR, and TCRdb's table has in-frame clones only and misses some. V, J and clone size are taken as reported in that table, and D and trimming were inferred from the DNA itself. The table records over 600,000 clones, 90% of them present only once. Per germline, CDR1 LGHDT and CDR2 YNNKEL (reference sequence). The CDR3 extends over 16 amino acids. The ends lost 9 bases at V and 5 bases at J; junction bases unmatched: 7. The chain employs TRBV3-1 (or the pseudogene TRBV3-2) and TRBJ2-4, with 16 positions matching TRBD2. The sequence came from a woman younger than 35 with acute or convalescent COVID-19. What was sequenced was peripheral blood. CDR3 sequence (DNA): TGTGCCAGAGACGGGACTAGCGGGGGGGCACAAAACATTCAGTACTTC. It translates to CARDGTSGGAQNIQYF.